The sequence of this TCR beta chain was determined in a study of OX40 agonist ivuxolimab in advanced cancers. Study background: Hepatocellular carcinoma, melanoma, renal cell or head and neck cancer affected the dose-escalation patients. Participants could have had prior anti-PD-1, anti-PD-L1 or anti-CTLA-4 therapy, and around 40% had some. Participants, 70% to 90% male, averaged about 56 years of age, ranging from about 23 to 85.

This clone was seen only once. Its antigen is currently unknown. With 3 bases clipped from V and 2 bases from J, the junction kept 8 bases outside the gene matches. Germline CDR1 SGHAT, CDR2 FQNNGV. The CDR3 runs 17 residues. Measured with immunoSEQ multiplex PCR; TCRdb has only the in-frame clones, and not every one. The data hold 100,000 or so clones, with approximately 94% observed a single time. Overall study findings and caveats: Low clonal expansion, among the lowest seen, marked partial responders at 0.1-3.0 mg/kg.

The rearrangement uses TRBV11-2 and TRBJ2-5, with 11 bases matching TRBD1. Sequencing was performed on CD4+ or CD8+ T cells sorted from blood, taken in a trial of the OX40 agonist ivuxolimab. The clonotype was recovered from an adult with an advanced solid tumor such as melanoma, head and neck, liver or kidney cancer. The CDR3 region is CASSFRTGGRNQETQYF. CDR3 nucleotides: TGTGCCAGCAGCTTCAGGACAGGGGGCCGAAATCAAGAGACCCAGTACTTC.